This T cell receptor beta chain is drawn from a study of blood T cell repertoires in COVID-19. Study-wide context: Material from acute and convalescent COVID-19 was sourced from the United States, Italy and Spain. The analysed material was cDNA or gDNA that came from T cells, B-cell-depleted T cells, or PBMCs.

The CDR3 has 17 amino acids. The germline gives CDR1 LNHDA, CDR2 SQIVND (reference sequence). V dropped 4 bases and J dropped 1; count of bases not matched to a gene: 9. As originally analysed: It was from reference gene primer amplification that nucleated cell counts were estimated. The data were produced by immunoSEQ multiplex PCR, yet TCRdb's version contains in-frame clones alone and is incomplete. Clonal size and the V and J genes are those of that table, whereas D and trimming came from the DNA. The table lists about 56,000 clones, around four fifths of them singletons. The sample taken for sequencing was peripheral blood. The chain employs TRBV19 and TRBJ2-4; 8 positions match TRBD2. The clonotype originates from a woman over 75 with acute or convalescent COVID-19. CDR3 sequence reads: CASSTGGGVSAKNIQYF. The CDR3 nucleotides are TGTGCCAGTAGTACCGGGGGGGGTGTCTCGGCCAAAAACATTCAGTACTTC.